A single sample gave rise to the 21 T cell receptor beta chains below, sequenced in a study of T cell repertoires in cytomegalovirus infection. In TCRdb, the reads were re-called with MiXCR into one record per CDR3 protein. This sample has around 900,000 distinct CDR3 sequences; less than 40% occur once, and the top ten carry about 14%. For these TCRs, the target antigens are not known. The input for sequencing was cultured CD8+ T cells from PBMCs, taken from culture after CMV antigen stimulation. Source of these receptors: a human donor in good health (CMV status not recorded). Some clones in this sample may be carry-over from other donors' samples.

This clonotype came up a few times. The V and J genes are TRBV28 and TRBJ1-5; the match to TRBD1 covers 7 bases. CDR3 length equals 18 residues. The germline V gene has CDR1 MDHEN and CDR2 SYDVKM. Trimming took 5 bases from V and 4 from J; bases not matched to a gene: 17. The CDR3 sequence is CASSLPLLVRDRNQPQHF. The CDR3 nucleotides are TGTGCCAGCAGTCTCCCTCTACTTGTCCGGGACAGAAATCAGCCCCAGCATTTT.

This clonotype was seen a handful of times. One end of the junction fails to match germline, which may point to a read error. V and J are TRBV7-7 and TRBJ2-3; D unresolved. The CDR3 consists of 12 residues. CDR1 is SSHAT and CDR2 is FNYEAQ in the germline V gene (reference sequence). The CDR3 region has the DNA TGTGCTAGCAACCCATTAACAGATACGCAGTATTTT. This gives the protein CASNPLTDTQYF.

This clonotype was seen more than once but under ten times. The J gene is TRBJ1-2, the V gene TRBV6-5, with 7 bases fitting TRBD1. The CDR3 consists of 14 residues. Germline-derived CDR1 and CDR2 are MNHEY and SVGAGI. Unmatched junction bases numbered 7, after V lost 7 bases and J lost 2 bases. The CDR3 is CASNPTGWNYGYTF. CDR3 in DNA: TGTGCCAGCAATCCGACAGGGTGGAACTATGGCTACACCTTC.

The sample holds a few counts of this clonotype. The V call is TRBV7-2, the J call TRBJ2-1; 9 bases line up with TRBD1. The germline V gene encodes CDR1 SGHTA and CDR2 FQGNSA. The CDR3 is made up of 15 amino acids. Trimming at V came to 0 bases and at J to 7 bases, leaving 4 bases not matched to a gene. CDR3 sequence reads: CASSLAAQGANEQFF. In nucleotides, the CDR3 is TGTGCCAGCAGCTTAGCGGCACAGGGGGCTAATGAGCAGTTCTTC.

Comment on this clonotype: A much bigger clone sits one base away, suggesting this may be a read error. The chain joins TRBV7-2 to TRBJ2-1; 9 bases map to TRBD1. CDR3 size: 13 residues. The germline V gene encodes CDR1 SGHTA and CDR2 FQGNSA. Written as DNA, the CDR3 is TGTGCCACCAGCTTCGGACAGGGGCGTGAGCAGTTCTTC. This translates into CATSFGQGREQFF.

In this sample, this clonotype turned up a few times. V usage is TRBV29-1 and J usage is TRBJ1-2, with a tentative D call TRBD1 (6 bases). V shed 7 bases and J shed 0 bases, with 27 bases lying between them. The CDR3 sequence is 18 residues long. In germline, CDR1 is SQVTM, CDR2 ANQGSEA. CDR3 bases: TGCAGCGCCGTTACATTACACGGGGGGCGAGAACCTAACTATGGCTACACCTTC. Translating it yields CSAVTLHGGREPNYGYTF.

In this sample, this clonotype turned up a few times. CDR3 sequence (DNA): TGTGCTAGTGCCCCTGACGGGATGAACACTGAAGCTTTCTTT. Translating gives CASAPDGMNTEAFF. The chain combines TRBV12-5 with TRBJ1-1; D gene uncertain. V was cut by 7 bases and J by 0 bases, with 12 bases left in between. This CDR3 is 14 amino acids long. The germline gives CDR1 LGHNT, CDR2 FRNRAP. The full variable domain, in which reference TRBV12-5 and TRBJ1-1 provide the parts outside the CDR3, is DARVTQTPRHKVTEMGQEVTMRCQPILGHNTVFWYRQTMMQGLELLAYFRNRAPLDDSGMPKDRFSAEMPDATLATLKIQPSEPRDSAVYFCASAPDGMNTEAFFGQGTRLTVV.

This clonotype appeared many times. The genes are TRBV6-5 and TRBJ1-6; D is ambiguous. This CDR3 comprises 16 residues. The V gene's germline CDR1 is MNHEY and CDR2 SVGAGI. The V end was cut by 7 bases, the J end by 6 bases, with 19 bases between. The CDR3 region is CASTRSGVGINSPLHF. The DNA for the CDR3 is TGTGCCAGCACCCGGAGTGGGGTGGGAATTAATTCACCCCTCCACTTT.

A single count supports this clonotype. This CDR3 reads CASQTGLRAFF. The CDR3 DNA sequence: TGTGCCAGCCAGACAGGGCTCCGGGCTTTCTTT. The V call is TRBV12-3 or TRBV12-4, the J call TRBJ1-1, with TRBD1 identical over 7 bases. The CDR3 length is 11 residues. The trim removed 8 bases at V and 11 bases at J, leaving 8 bases unmatched.

V gene TRBV9 combines with J gene TRBJ2-3, with TRBD2 matching 8 bases. Germline loops: CDR1 SGDLS, CDR2 YYNGEE. V shed 0 bases, J shed 3 bases, and the junction held 6 bases outside the gene matches. CDR3 length equals 16 residues. DNA of the CDR3: TGTGCCAGCAGCGTAGGCACTAGCGGTAGGACAGATACGCAGTATTTT. It is translated as CASSVGTSGRTDTQYF. The full variable domain, rest sourced from reference TRBV9 and TRBJ2-3, is DSGVTQTPKHLITATGQRVTLRCSPRSGDLSVYWYQQSLDQGLQFLIQYYNGEERAKGNILERFSAQQFPDLHSELNLSSLELGDSALYFCASSVGTSGRTDTQYFGPGTRLTVL.

CDR3 sequence: CASSEVRSGGDSEAFF. The CDR3 coding sequence is TGTGCCAGCAGTGAAGTGAGGTCGGGCGGGGACTCTGAAGCTTTCTTT. The chain carries TRBV2 and TRBJ1-1; D is possibly TRBD1 (5 bases). Germline CDR1 SNHLY, CDR2 FYNNEI. Trimming shortened V by 1 base and J by 6 bases, and 18 bases separated the two germline ends. This CDR3 region has 16 residues.

Regarding this clonotype: This may stem from a read error, because a much larger clone lies one nucleotide away. The chain carries TRBV2 and TRBJ2-7, with no clear D. V was shortened by 8 bases and J by 0 bases, with 8 bases between the two germline ends. The CDR3 runs to 12 residues. Germline V gene sequence: CDR1 SNHLY, CDR2 FYNNEI. The chain's CDR3 is CASCYSSYEQYV. CDR3 DNA: TGTGCCAGCTGCTACAGCTCCTACGAGCAGTACGTC.

This clonotype turned up a few times. The chain combines TRBV6-2 or TRBV6-3 with TRBJ1-1; D unclear. V dropped 2 bases and J dropped 4 bases, with 8 bases sitting between them. CDR1 is MNHEY and CDR2 is SVGEGT in the germline V gene. The CDR3 runs to 13 residues. The CDR3 protein is CASSYRASTEAFF. In nucleotides, the CDR3 is TGTGCCAGCAGTTACAGGGCTTCCACTGAAGCTTTCTTT.

The chain combines TRBV7-9 with TRBJ2-5; D ambiguous. The CDR3 has 13 residues. Germline CDR1 and CDR2: SEHNR and FQNEAQ (reference sequence). Trimming took 5 bases from V and 5 from J, leaving 12 bases between them. The CDR3 region is CASSPRAYETQYF. The CDR3 DNA sequence: TGTGCCAGCAGCCCCAGAGCTTATGAGACCCAGTACTTC.

This clonotype was detected only a few times. V and J are TRBV7-8 and TRBJ1-5; D is perhaps TRBD1 (5 bases). The CDR3 is 17 residues long. Germline V gene lookup returns CDR1 SGHVS and CDR2 FQNEAQ. Trimming took 1 base from V and 1 from J, leaving 14 bases between them. In nucleotides, the CDR3 is TGTGCCAGCAGCTTAGAGTGGGGCAGCGCAAGCAATCAGCCCCAGCATTTT. Its translation is CASSLEWGSASNQPQHF.

This clonotype was detected only a few times. This chain links TRBV5-1 with TRBJ2-7; D tentatively reads TRBD1 or TRBD2 (5 bases each). Germline CDR1 reads SGHRS; CDR2 reads YFSETQ. The CDR3 has 15 amino acids. Trimming stripped 4 bases from V and 2 bases from J, with 16 bases between. The CDR3 spells CASSGAGTQAYEQYF. Written as DNA, the CDR3 is TGCGCCAGCAGCGGAGCTGGGACGCAAGCCTACGAGCAGTACTTC.

Ten or more counts support this clonotype. DNA of the CDR3: TGTGCCAGCAGCTCGGATTTCCAAAACACCGGGGAGCTGTTTTTT. Amino acids: CASSSDFQNTGELFF. V and J are TRBV7-9 and TRBJ2-2; no reliable D call. V dropped 4 bases and J dropped 2 bases, with 11 bases sitting between them. CDR3 size: 15 residues. In germline, CDR1 is SEHNR, CDR2 FQNEAQ (reference sequence).

This chain joins TRBV5-1 and TRBJ2-1, with 12 bases fitting TRBD2. Losses at the gene ends were 7 bases for V and 9 bases for J; bases not matched to a gene: 14. Germline loops: CDR1 SGHRS, CDR2 YFSETQ. The CDR3 extends over 16 amino acids. As DNA, the CDR3 is TGCGCCAGCCGAACCCTAGCGGGGGGGGCCGAGGTTGAGCAGTTCTTC. Its protein is CASRTLAGGAEVEQFF.

This chain connects TRBV27 to TRBJ1-1; 8 positions agree with TRBD1. V was pared by 4 bases and J by 0 bases, with 13 bases of the junction left unmatched. Germline V CDR1 and CDR2: MNHEY, SMNVEV (reference sequence). The CDR3 runs to 18 residues. CDR3 nucleotides: TGTGCCAGCAGTTCATCCCCCATCGGGACAGGTATGAACACTGAAGCTTTCTTT. Protein: CASSSSPIGTGMNTEAFF.

The rearrangement uses TRBV7-9 and TRBJ2-2; 14 positions agree with TRBD2. V dropped 6 bases and J dropped 1; count of bases not matched to a gene: 10. This CDR3 is built from 19 residues. Germline assignment: CDR1 SEHNR and CDR2 FQNEAQ (reference sequence). The CDR3 reads CASREPGTSGGENTGELFF. The CDR3 region has the DNA TGTGCCAGCAGAGAACCCGGGACTAGCGGGGGAGAGAACACCGGGGAGCTGTTTTTT. Together with reference TRBV7-9 and TRBJ2-2, the CDR3 gives the full variable domain: DTGVSQNPRHKITKRGQNVTFRCDPISEHNRLYWYRQTLGQGPEFLTYFQNEAQLEKSRLLSDRFSAERPKGSFSTLEIQRTEQGDSAMYLCASREPGTSGGENTGELFFGEGSRLTVL.

This rearrangement joins TRBV27 to TRBJ2-1; D may be TRBD1 (5 bases). In germline, CDR1 is MNHEY, CDR2 SMNVEV (reference sequence). CDR3 length equals 13 residues. V lost 6 bases and J lost 4, with 10 bases in between. CDR3 coding DNA: TGTGCCAGCAGACTGACAGAGTACAATGAGCAGTTCTTC. Encoded protein: CASRLTEYNEQFF.